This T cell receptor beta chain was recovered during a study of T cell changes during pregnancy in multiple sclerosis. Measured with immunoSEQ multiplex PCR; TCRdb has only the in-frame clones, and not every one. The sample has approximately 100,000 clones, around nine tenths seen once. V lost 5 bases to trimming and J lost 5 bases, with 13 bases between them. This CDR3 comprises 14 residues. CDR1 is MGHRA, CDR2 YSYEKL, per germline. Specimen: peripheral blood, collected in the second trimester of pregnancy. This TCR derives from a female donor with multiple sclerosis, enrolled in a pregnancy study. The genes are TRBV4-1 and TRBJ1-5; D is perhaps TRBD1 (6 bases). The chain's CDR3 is CASSSQGRDQPQHF. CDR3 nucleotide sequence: TGCGCCAGCAGCTCCCAGGGGAGGGATCAGCCCCAGCATTTT.